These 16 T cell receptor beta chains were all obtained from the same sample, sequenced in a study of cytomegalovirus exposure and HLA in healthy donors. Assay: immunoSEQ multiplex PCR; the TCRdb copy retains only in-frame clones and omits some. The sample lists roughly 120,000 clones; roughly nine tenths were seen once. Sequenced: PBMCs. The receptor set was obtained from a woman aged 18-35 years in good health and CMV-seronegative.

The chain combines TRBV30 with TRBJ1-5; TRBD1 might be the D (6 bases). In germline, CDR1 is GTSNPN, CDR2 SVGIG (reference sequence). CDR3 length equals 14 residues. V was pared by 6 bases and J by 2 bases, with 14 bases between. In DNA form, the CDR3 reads TGTGCCTGTACAGGGACATCTCGCAATCAGCCCCAGCATTTT. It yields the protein CACTGTSRNQPQHF. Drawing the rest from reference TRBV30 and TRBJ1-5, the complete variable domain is SQTIHQWPATLVQPVGSPLSLECTVEGTSNPNLYWYRQAAGRGLQLLFYSVGIGQISSEVPQNLSASRPQDRQFILSSKKLLLSDSGFYLCACTGTSRNQPQHFGDGTRLSIL.

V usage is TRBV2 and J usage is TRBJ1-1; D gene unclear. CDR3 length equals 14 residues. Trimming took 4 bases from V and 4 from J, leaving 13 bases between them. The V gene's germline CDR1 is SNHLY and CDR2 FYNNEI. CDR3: CASSVRLAGTEAFF. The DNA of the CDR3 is TGTGCCAGCAGTGTCAGGCTGGCAGGCACTGAAGCTTTCTTT. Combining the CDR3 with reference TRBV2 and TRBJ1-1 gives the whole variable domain EPEVTQTPSHQVTQMGQEVILRCVPISNHLYFYWYRQILGQKVEFLVSFYNNEISEKSEIFDDQFSVERPDGSNFTLKIRSTKLEDSAMYFCASSVRLAGTEAFFGQGTRLTVV.

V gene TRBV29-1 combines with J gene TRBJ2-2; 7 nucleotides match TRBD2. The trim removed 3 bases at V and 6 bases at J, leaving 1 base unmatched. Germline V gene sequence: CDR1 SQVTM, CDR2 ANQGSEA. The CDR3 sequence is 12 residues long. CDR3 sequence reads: CSVDGGAGELFF. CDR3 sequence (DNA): TGCAGCGTTGATGGGGGGGCCGGGGAGCTGTTTTTT.

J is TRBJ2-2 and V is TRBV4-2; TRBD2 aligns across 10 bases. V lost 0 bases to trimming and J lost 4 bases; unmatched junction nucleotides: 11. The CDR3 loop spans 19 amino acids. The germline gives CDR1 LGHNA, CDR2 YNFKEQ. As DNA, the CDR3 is TGTGCCAGCAGCCAAGACGGACCACTAGCGGGAATGATCACCGGGGAGCTGTTTTTT. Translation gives CASSQDGPLAGMITGELFF.

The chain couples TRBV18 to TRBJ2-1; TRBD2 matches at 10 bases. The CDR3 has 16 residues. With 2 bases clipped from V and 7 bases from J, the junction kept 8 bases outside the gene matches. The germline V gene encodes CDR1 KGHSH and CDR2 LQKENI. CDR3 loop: CASSPEREGGQNEQFF. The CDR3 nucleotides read TGTGCCAGCTCACCAGAGCGGGAGGGAGGGCAGAATGAGCAGTTCTTC.

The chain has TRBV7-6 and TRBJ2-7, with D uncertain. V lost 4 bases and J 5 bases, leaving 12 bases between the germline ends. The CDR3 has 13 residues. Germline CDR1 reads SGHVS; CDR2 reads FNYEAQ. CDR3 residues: CASSSNLEDEQYF. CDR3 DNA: TGTGCCAGCAGCTCCAACCTAGAGGACGAGCAGTACTTC.

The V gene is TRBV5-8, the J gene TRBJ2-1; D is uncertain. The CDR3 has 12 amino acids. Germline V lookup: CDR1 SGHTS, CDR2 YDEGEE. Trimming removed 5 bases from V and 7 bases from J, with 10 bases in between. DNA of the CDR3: TGTGCCAGCAGACCGAGTAAGAATGAGCAGTTCTTC. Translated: CASRPSKNEQFF.

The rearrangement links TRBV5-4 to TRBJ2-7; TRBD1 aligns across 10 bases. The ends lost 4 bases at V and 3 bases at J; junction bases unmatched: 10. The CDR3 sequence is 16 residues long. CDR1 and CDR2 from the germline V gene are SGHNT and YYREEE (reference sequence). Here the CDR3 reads CASSPPGGQGNYEQYF. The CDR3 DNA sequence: TGTGCCAGCAGCCCCCCCGGGGGACAGGGGAACTACGAGCAGTACTTC.

CDR3 sequence reads: CASSFDRVYEQYF. DNA of the CDR3: TGTGCCAGCAGCTTCGACAGGGTCTACGAGCAGTACTTC. This chain uses TRBV5-5 with TRBJ2-7; TRBD1 matches at 7 bases. Germline CDR1 SGHKS, CDR2 YYEKEE (reference sequence). After removal of 2 bases from V and 3 bases from J, the junction contained 2 bases not matched to a gene. This CDR3 region has 13 residues. The complete variable domain, with remaining parts taken from reference TRBV5-5 and TRBJ2-7, reads DAGVTQSPTHLIKTRGQQVTLRCSPISGHKSVSWYQQVLGQGPQFIFQYYEKEERGRGNFPDRFSARQFPNYSSELNVNALLLGDSALYLCASSFDRVYEQYFGPGTRLTVT.

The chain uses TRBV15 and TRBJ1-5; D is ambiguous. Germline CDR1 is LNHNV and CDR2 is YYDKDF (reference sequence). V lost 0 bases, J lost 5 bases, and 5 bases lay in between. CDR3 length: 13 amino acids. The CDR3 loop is CATSRESHQPQHF. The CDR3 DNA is TGTGCCACCAGCAGAGAAAGCCATCAGCCCCAGCATTTT.

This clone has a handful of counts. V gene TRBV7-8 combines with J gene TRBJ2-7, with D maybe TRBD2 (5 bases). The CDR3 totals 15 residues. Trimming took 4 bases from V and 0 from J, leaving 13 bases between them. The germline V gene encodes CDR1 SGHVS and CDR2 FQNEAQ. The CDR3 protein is CASSSTKRTSYEQYF. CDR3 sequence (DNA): TGTGCCAGCAGCTCTACAAAGCGGACCTCCTACGAGCAGTACTTC.

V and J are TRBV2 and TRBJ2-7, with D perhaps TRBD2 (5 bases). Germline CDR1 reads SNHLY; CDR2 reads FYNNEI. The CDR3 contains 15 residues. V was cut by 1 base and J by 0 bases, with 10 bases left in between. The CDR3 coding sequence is TGTGCCAGCAGTGAAGTTAGGACTGGCTCCTACGAGCAGTACTTC. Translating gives CASSEVRTGSYEQYF.

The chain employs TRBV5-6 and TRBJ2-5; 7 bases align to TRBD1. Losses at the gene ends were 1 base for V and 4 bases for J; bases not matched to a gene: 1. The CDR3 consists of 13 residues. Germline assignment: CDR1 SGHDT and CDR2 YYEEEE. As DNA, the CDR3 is TGTGCCAGCAGCTTGCGGACAGGAGAGACCCAGTACTTC. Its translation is CASSLRTGETQYF.

The CDR3 reads CATSMAQGDYGYTF. DNA of the CDR3: TGTGCCACCAGCATGGCACAGGGGGACTATGGCTACACCTTC. The rearrangement links TRBV15 to TRBJ1-2; 8 bases are a match to TRBD1. This CDR3 comprises 14 residues. Germline CDR1 and CDR2: LNHNV and YYDKDF (reference sequence). V lost 4 bases, J lost 3 bases, and 4 bases stayed unmatched.

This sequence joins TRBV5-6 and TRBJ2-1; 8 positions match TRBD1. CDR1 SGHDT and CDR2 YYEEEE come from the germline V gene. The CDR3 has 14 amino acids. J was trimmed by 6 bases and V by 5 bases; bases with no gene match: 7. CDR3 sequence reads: CASRPTGAGNEQFF. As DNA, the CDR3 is TGTGCCAGCAGGCCGACAGGGGCCGGCAATGAGCAGTTCTTC.

As DNA, the CDR3 is TGTGCCAGCAGTGCAGGGGGCGGGGGAGAAAAACTGTTTTTT. This encodes CASSAGGGGEKLFF. The genes are TRBV13 and TRBJ1-4, with TRBD1 identical over 8 bases. The CDR3 spans 14 residues. J gave up 8 bases and V 6 bases, and 8 bases lay outside the gene matches. CDR1 and CDR2 from the germline V gene are PRHDT and FYEKMQ (reference sequence).